The clone carrying this T cell receptor beta chain showed up many times. Its target is not known. Germline lookup yields CDR1 GTSNPN and CDR2 SVGIG (reference sequence). CDR3 length equals 17 residues. Trimming shortened V by 1 base and J by 4 bases, and 20 bases separated the two germline ends. RNA transcripts were the template for amplifying TCR beta CDR3 regions. First-round RT-PCR with HTBI primers amplified the TCR CDR3 region. TCRdb reanalysed the multiplex PCR reads using MiXCR and keeps one entry per CDR3 protein. Here the sample spans approximately 600,000 distinct CDR3 sequences, about 15% being singletons. The record originates from a study of T cells in Graves' hyperthyroidism and ophthalmopathy. Fresh 10 ml peripheral blood yielded PBMCs. Overall study results and limits: Most clonotypes expanded in the thyroid (above 0.001) were also present in blood.

The sample comprised blood. This TCR derives from a woman in her forties with Graves' ophthalmopathy. V usage is TRBV30 and J usage is TRBJ1-3, with TRBD1 as a possible D gene (5 bases). This CDR3 is CAWSGFGGLRLGNTIYF. The DNA for the CDR3 is TGTGCCTGGAGTGGATTCGGGGGACTTCGCTTGGGAAACACCATATATTTT.